Reported below is one T cell receptor beta chain. Its cognate antigen is unknown. This sample stems from a study of shared clonotypes between healthy human individuals. Study findings and constraints: Rarefaction showed sorted-subset sequencing was incomplete despite large depth.

Study processing details: ImmunoSEQ yielded junction-only sequences lacking quality scores, so filtering differed. Using immunoSEQ multiplex PCR, the repertoire was profiled, and TCRdb retains in-frame clones only, with some absent. Clone size and the V and J calls come from that table; the DNA yielded D and trimming. The sample holds 2 million to 3 million clones, 80% to 95% seen once. This CDR3 has 15 residues. Germline V gene sequence: CDR1 MDHEN, CDR2 SYDVKM. V lost 2 bases to trimming and J lost 1 base, with 12 bases between them. The specimen was naive CD4+ T cells from PBMCs. The sample's subset: CD45RA+ positively selected. The gene calls are TRBV28 and TRBJ2-7; D is tentatively TRBD1 or TRBD2 (5 bases each). The clonotype was recovered from a man younger than 35 in good health. Some clones in this sample may be carry-over from other donors' samples. The CDR3, as DNA: TGTGCCAGCAGTTTAATCGGGGCAGAATCCTACGAGCAGTACTTC. Translating it yields CASSLIGAESYEQYF.